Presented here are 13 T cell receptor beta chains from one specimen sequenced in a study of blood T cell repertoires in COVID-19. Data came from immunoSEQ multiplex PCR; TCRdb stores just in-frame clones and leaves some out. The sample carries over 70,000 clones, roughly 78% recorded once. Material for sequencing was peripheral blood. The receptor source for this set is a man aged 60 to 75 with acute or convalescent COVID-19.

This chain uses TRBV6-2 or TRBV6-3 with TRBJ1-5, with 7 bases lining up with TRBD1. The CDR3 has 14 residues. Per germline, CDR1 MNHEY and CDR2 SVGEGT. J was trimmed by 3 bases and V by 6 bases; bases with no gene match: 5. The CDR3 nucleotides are TGTGCCAGCAGCCCTGACAGGGACAATCAGCCCCAGCATTTT. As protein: CASSPDRDNQPQHF.

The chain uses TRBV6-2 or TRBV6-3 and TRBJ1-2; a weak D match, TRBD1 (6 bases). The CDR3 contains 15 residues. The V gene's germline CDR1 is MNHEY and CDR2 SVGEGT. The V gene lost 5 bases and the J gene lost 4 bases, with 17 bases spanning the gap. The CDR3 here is CASSLRTANSYGYTF. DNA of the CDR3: TGTGCCAGCAGTCTACGGACAGCGAATTCCTATGGCTACACCTTC.

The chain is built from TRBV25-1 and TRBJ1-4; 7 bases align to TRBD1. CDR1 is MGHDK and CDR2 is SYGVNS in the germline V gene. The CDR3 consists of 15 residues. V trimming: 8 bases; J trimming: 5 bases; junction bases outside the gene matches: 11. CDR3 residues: CASRNPGQQNEKLFF. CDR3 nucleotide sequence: TGTGCCAGCCGCAACCCGGGACAGCAAAATGAAAAACTGTTTTTT.

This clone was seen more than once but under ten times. In DNA form, the CDR3 reads TGCGCCAGCAGCTCGACTAGCGGGAGGTTCACAGATACGCAGTATTTT. Protein: CASSSTSGRFTDTQYF. The chain couples TRBV5-1 to TRBJ2-3; 13 positions agree with TRBD2. This CDR3 spans 16 amino acids. The V segment lost 3 bases and the J segment 2 bases; nucleotides outside the gene matches: 3. Germline assignment: CDR1 SGHRS and CDR2 YFSETQ.

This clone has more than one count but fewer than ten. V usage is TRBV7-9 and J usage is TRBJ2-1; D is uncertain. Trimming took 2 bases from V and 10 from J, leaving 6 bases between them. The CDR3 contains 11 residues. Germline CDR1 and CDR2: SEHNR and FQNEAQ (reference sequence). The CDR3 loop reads CASSLIREQFF. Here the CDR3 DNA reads TGTGCCAGCAGCTTAATCAGGGAGCAGTTCTTC.

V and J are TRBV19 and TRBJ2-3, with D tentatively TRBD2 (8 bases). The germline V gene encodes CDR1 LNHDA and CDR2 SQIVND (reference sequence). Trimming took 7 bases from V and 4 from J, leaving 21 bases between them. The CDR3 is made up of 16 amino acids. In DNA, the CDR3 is TGTGCCAGTACCTCCCTCGGGAGGGGGCTAGCAGATACGCAGTATTTT. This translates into CASTSLGRGLADTQYF.

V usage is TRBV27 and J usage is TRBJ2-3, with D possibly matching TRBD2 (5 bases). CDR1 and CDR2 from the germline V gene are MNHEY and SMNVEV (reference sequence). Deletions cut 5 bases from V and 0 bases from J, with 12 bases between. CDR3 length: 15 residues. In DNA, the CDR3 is TGTGCCAGCAGTCCGGGGAGCCATAGCACAGATACGCAGTATTTT. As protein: CASSPGSHSTDTQYF.

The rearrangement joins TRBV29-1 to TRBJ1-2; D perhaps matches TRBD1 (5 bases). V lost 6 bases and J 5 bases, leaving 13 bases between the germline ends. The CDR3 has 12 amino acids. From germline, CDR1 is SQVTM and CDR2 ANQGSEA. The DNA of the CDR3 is TGCAGCGTCGCCCCAGGGACTTATGGCTACACCTTC. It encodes CSVAPGTYGYTF.

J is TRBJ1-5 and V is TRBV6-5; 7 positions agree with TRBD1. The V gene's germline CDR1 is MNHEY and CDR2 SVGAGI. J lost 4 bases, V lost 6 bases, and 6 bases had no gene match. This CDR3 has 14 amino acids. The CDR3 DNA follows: TGTGCCAGCAGAACAGGGGCAGGGAATCAGCCCCAGCATTTT. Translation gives CASRTGAGNQPQHF.

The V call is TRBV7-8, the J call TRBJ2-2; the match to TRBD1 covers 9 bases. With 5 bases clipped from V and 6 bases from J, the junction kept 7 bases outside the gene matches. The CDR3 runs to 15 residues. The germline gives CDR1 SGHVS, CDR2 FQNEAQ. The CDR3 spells CASSAQQGAAGELFF. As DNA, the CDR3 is TGTGCCAGCAGCGCCCAACAGGGGGCGGCCGGGGAGCTGTTTTTT.

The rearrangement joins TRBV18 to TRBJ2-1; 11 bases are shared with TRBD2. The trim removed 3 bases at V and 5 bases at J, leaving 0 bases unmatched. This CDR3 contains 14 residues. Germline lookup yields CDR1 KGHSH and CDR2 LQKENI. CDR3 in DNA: TGTGCCAGCTCACCGGGACTAGCGGACAATGAGCAGTTCTTC. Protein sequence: CASSPGLADNEQFF.

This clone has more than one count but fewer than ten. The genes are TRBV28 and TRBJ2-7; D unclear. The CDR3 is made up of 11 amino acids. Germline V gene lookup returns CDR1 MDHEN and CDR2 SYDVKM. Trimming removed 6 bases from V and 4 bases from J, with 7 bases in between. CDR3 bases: TGTGCCAGCAGCACTCTGTACGAGCAGTACTTC. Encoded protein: CASSTLYEQYF.

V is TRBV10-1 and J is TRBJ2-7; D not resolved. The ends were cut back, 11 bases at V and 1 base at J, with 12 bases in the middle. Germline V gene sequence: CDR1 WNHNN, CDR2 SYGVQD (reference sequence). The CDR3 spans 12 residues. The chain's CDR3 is CARPTVSYEQYF. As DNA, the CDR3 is TGCGCCCGGCCAACAGTTTCCTACGAGCAGTACTTC.